This T cell receptor (beta chain) is from a study of OX40 agonist ivuxolimab in advanced cancers. Study findings and constraints: Dose levels from 0.1 to 3.0 mg/kg saw CD4+ and CD8+ blood T cells expand clonally by week 6. The 0.1-3.0 mg/kg partial responders had among the lowest clonal expansion. In CD8+ T cells, expanded clones were on average more numerous than in CD4+.

Blood was sampled at baseline, cycle 4 day 1, and cycle 7 day 1. CDR1 SGHVS and CDR2 FNYEAQ come from the germline V gene. Deletions cut 3 bases from V and 5 bases from J, with 10 bases between. The CDR3 extends over 13 amino acids. Sequenced by immunoSEQ multiplex PCR; TCRdb stores in-frame clones only, minus some. The table lists around 70,000 clones, approximately 86% of them singletons. Regarding this clone: Its antigen is still unknown.

The sequences come from CD4+ or CD8+ T cells sorted from blood, collected in a trial of the OX40 agonist ivuxolimab. The source is an adult with an advanced solid tumor such as melanoma, head and neck, liver or kidney cancer. This chain joins TRBV7-6 and TRBJ2-5; the D is unclear. The CDR3 is CASSFGIRETQYF. CDR3 in DNA: TGTGCCAGCAGCTTCGGAATCAGGGAGACCCAGTACTTC. Full variable domain (rest looked up from reference TRBV7-6 and TRBJ2-5): GAGVSQSPRYKVTKRGQDVALRCDPISGHVSLYWYRQALGQGPEFLTYFNYEAQQDKSGLPNDRFSAERPEGSISTLTIQRTEQRDSAMYRCASSFGIRETQYFGPGTRLLVL.